The clone carrying this T cell receptor (beta chain) has only a few counts. Its specificity is not known. Germline values: CDR1 SGHTA, CDR2 FQGTGA. The CDR3 is 14 residues long. V gave up 8 bases and J gave up 0 bases, with 14 bases separating them. The data are from a study of beta chain features in type 1 diabetes. Study background: All samples yielded around 98,000,000 examined sorted cells. Points from the study as a whole: VDJ junctions in type 1 diabetes patients carried more deletions and fewer insertions. The naive, central memory and Treg TCRB repertoires of patients appeared to be more similar to one another than those of healthy donors. The study notes PCR might favor shorter templates equally in patients and controls. There was a moderate but significant shortening of TCRB CDR3s in all four CD4+ subsets of Type 1 diabetes patients.

The investigators reverse transcribed all of the isolated RNA, so they sequenced expressed TCRB transcripts. Assay used: immunoSEQ multiplex PCR; TCRdb lists only in-frame clones, some missing. The table shows 200,000 to 300,000 clones, with roughly 20% occurring only once. The sample comprised naive CD4+ T cells from blood. This TCR was recovered from a middle-aged woman with type 1 diabetes. The gene calls are TRBV7-3 and TRBJ2-7; possible D gene TRBD1, 6 bases. In DNA, the CDR3 is TGTGCCAGCTCGGAACAGGGTTTCTCCTACGAGCAGTACTTC. Translating it yields CASSEQGFSYEQYF.